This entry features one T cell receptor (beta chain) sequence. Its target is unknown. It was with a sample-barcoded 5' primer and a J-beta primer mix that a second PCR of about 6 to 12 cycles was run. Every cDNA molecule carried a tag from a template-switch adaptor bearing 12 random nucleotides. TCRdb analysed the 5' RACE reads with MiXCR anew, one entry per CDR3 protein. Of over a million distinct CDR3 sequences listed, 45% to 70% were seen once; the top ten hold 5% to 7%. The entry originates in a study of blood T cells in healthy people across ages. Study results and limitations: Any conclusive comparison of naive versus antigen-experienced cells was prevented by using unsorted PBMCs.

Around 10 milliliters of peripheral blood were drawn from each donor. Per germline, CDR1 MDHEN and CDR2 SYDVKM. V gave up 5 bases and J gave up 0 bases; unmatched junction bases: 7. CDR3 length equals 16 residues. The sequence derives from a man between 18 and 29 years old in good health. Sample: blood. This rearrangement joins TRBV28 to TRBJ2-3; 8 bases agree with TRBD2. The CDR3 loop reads CASSTPLAGSTDTQYF. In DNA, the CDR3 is TGTGCCAGCAGTACACCGTTAGCGGGAAGCACAGATACGCAGTATTTT.